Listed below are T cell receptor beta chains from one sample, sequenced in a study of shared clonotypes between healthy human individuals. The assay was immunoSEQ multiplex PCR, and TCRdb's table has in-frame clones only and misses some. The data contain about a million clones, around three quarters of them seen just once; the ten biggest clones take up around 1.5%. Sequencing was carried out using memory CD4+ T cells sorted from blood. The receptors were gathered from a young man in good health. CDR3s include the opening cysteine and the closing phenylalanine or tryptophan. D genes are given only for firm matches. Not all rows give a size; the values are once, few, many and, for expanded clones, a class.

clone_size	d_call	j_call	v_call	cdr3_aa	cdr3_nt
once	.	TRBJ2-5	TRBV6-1	CASSEARSRAETQYF	TGTGCCAGCAGTGAAGCGAGAAGTCGGGCTGAGACCCAGTACTTC
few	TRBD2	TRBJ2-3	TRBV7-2	CASSQSSGKGTDTQYF	TGTGCCAGCAGCCAATCTAGCGGGAAGGGGACAGATACGCAGTATTTT
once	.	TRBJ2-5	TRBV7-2	CASSLAPGPRETQYF	TGTGCCAGCAGCCTAGCGCCCGGCCCAAGGGAGACCCAGTACTTC
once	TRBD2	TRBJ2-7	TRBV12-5	CASGGSGGSSYEQYF	TGTGCTAGTGGTGGGAGCGGGGGGAGCTCCTACGAGCAGTACTTC
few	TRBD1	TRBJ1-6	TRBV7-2	CASSLRSGGNSPLHF	TGTGCCAGCAGCTTAAGGTCAGGGGGCAATTCACCCCTCCACTTT
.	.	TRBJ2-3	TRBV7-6	CASSSYVQVLVGTDTQYF	TGTGCCAGCAGCTCGTACGTCCAAGTTCTAGTGGGCACAGATACGCAGTATTTT
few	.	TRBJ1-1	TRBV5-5	CASRNTGTLNTEAFF	TGTGCCAGCAGGAATACCGGGACATTGAACACTGAAGCTTTCTTT
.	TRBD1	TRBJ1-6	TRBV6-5	CASSSGQGWTPLHF	TGTGCCAGCAGTTCCGGACAGGGATGGACACCCCTCCACTTT
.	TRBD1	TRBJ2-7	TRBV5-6	CASSLTGTGGYEQYF	TGTGCCAGCAGCCTAACCGGGACAGGGGGCTACGAGCAGTACTTC
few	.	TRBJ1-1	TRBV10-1	CASSSYKESEAFF	TGCGCCAGCAGCTCTTATAAGGAGTCTGAAGCTTTCTTT
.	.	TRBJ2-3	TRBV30	CAWRAGPSTDTQYF	TGTGCCTGGCGGGCTGGACCAAGCACAGATACGCAGTATTTT
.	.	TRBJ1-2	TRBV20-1	CSATLDYGYTF	TGCAGTGCCACCCTCGACTATGGCTACACCTTC
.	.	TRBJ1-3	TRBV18	CASSPGVAAGNTIYF	TGTGCCAGCTCACCAGGTGTGGCGGCGGGAAACACCATATATTTT
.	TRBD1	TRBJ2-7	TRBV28	CASSPTGPLSYEQYF	TGTGCCAGCAGCCCGACAGGGCCCCTCTCCTACGAGCAGTACTTC
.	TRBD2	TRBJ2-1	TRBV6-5	CASIGLAGDYEQFF	TGTGCCAGCATTGGACTAGCGGGAGACTATGAGCAGTTCTTC
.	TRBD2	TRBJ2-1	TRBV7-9	CASSILADSYNEQFF	TGTGCCAGCAGCATACTAGCGGACTCCTACAATGAGCAGTTCTTC
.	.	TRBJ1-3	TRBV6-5	CASSEPGGNTIYF	TGTGCCAGCAGCGAACCCGGGGGAAACACCATATATTTT
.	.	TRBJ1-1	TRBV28	CAAAWNTEAFF	TGTGCCGCCGCGTGGAACACTGAAGCTTTCTTT
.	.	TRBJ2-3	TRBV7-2	CASSLVPDTQYF	TGTGCCAGCAGCTTAGTTCCAGATACGCAGTATTTT
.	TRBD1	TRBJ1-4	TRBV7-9	CASSLGGTATNEKLFF	TGTGCCAGCAGCTTAGGGGGGACAGCAACTAATGAAAAACTGTTTTTT
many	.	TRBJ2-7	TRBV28	CASSFSDTHYEQYF	TGTGCCAGCAGTTTTAGTGACACACACTACGAGCAGTACTTC
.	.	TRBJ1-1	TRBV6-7	CAGDGTGNTEAFF	TGTGCCGGAGACGGGACCGGGAACACTGAAGCTTTCTTT
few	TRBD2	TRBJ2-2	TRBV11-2	CASSPLAGGSGELFF	TGTGCCAGCAGTCCCTTAGCGGGAGGATCCGGGGAGCTGTTTTTT
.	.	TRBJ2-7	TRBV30	CAWSPQANYEQYF	TGTGCCTGGAGTCCCCAGGCTAACTACGAGCAGTACTTC
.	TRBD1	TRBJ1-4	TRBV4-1	CASSLTGTGNEKLFF	TGCGCCAGCAGCCTGACCGGGACAGGGAATGAAAAACTGTTTTTT
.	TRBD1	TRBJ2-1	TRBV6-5	CASSGDRYGDNEQFF	TGTGCCAGCAGTGGGGACAGGTATGGGGACAATGAGCAGTTCTTC
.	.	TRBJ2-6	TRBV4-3	CASSSQVYFSGANVLTF	TGCGCCAGCAGCTCTCAAGTGTATTTCTCTGGGGCCAACGTCCTGACTTTC
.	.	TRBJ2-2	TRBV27	CASSLWGARSNTGELFF	TGTGCCAGCAGTTTATGGGGGGCGCGTTCAAACACCGGGGAGCTGTTTTTT
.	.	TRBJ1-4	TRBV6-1	CASSDPRSVEREKLFF	TGTGCCAGCAGTGATCCCAGGTCGGTGGAGCGAGAAAAACTGTTTTTT
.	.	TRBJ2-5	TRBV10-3	CAISGSGAETQYF	TGTGCCATCAGTGGGTCTGGGGCGGAGACCCAGTACTTC
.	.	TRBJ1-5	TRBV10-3	CAIRAHGDSNQPQHF	TGTGCCATCAGGGCCCACGGGGATAGCAATCAGCCCCAGCATTTT
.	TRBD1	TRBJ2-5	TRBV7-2	CASSFAGQGAGETQYF	TGTGCCAGCAGCTTTGCCGGACAGGGGGCTGGAGAGACCCAGTACTTC
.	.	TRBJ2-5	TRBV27	CASRSGHETQYF	TGTGCCAGCAGATCAGGTCACGAGACCCAGTACTTC
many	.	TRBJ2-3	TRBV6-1	CASSERGTDTQYF	TGTGCCAGCAGTGAGCGGGGAACAGATACGCAGTATTTT
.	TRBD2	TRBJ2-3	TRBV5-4	CASSPMFREGRGDTQYF	TGTGCCAGCAGCCCAATGTTCCGGGAGGGCCGAGGAGATACGCAGTATTTT
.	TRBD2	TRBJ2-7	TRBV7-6	CASSQRTSSTRSYEQYF	TGTGCCAGCAGCCAAAGGACTAGCAGCACGCGTAGCTACGAGCAGTACTTC
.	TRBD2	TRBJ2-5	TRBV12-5	CASGLSGGETQYF	TGTGCTAGTGGTTTGTCGGGAGGAGAGACCCAGTACTTC